This T cell receptor (beta chain) emerged from a study of T cell responses to AZD1222 COVID-19 vaccine. TCRdb keeps only in-frame clones here, not all; method: immunoSEQ multiplex PCR. The sample contains about 160,000 clones, approximately 90% of which appear only once. A remark on this clone: Its target is not known.

Trimming removed 5 bases at V and 3 bases at J, with 11 bases between. Germline CDR1 is LNHDA and CDR2 is SQIVND (reference sequence). The CDR3 contains 14 residues. Whole-study results and caveats: Regions left unmutated in variants are reportedly the target of nearly half of spike-specific TCRs.

The receptor was derived from an adult who received the AZD1222 COVID-19 vaccine. This chain uses TRBV19 with TRBJ1-5; the D is unclear. Sequenced here: peripheral blood, sampled 28 days after the second AZD1222 dose. The CDR3 protein is CASSGGGNNQPQHF. The CDR3 nucleotides are TGTGCCAGTAGTGGAGGAGGGAACAATCAGCCCCAGCATTTT.